A selection of T cell receptor beta chains follows, all from one sample in a study of T-cell reconstitution after alpha-beta-depleted transplantation in children. Each CDR3 protein gets one entry after TCRdb re-called the PCR reads with MiXCR. The sample gives about a million distinct CDR3 sequences, around 30% of which show up once; about 28% is in the top ten. The specimen was PBMCs, mostly from graft donor cells, collected 360 days after TCRalphabeta/CD19-depleted stem cell transplant. The receptors derive from a boy under two years old who had a stem cell transplant for SCID, so the T cells may come from the graft donor. The CDR3 runs from the conserved cysteine through the conserved F or W. D genes are given only for firm matches. For some rows the clone size is stated as once, few or many, or as a class when expanded; others skip it.

j_call,d_call,clone_size,v_call,cdr3_nt,cdr3_aa
TRBJ2-2,-,-,TRBV15,TGTGCCACCAGCAGGGACAGCCCGAACACCGGGGAGCTGTTTTTT,CATSRDSPNTGELFF
TRBJ2-1,TRBD1,-,TRBV4-1,TGCGCCAGCAGCCACAGAACCACGGACAGGGGCTCCTACAATGAGCAGTTCTTC,CASSHRTTDRGSYNEQFF
TRBJ1-1,-,-,TRBV5-1,TGCGCCAGCAAAAGGGAATTTGAAAGGCGCGTTGCTTTCTTT,CASKREFERRVAFF
TRBJ1-2,TRBD1,few,TRBV5-1,TGCGCCAGCAGCTCCCTAGGGACAGGGAGTGGCTACACCTTC,CASSSLGTGSGYTF
TRBJ2-7,-,-,TRBV5-1,TGCGCCAGCAAGCTTGGACTGGAGGGGGACGAGCAGTACTTC,CASKLGLEGDEQYF
TRBJ2-7,-,many,TRBV7-2,TGTGCCAGCAGCTTAGGCCGGCGGTACGAGCAGTACTTC,CASSLGRRYEQYF
TRBJ2-2,-,-,TRBV12-3/TRBV12-4,TGTGCCAGCAGTGCTCAGACTAACACCGGGGAGCTGTTTTTT,CASSAQTNTGELFF
TRBJ1-5,TRBD1,-,TRBV12-3/TRBV12-4,TGTGCCAGCAGTTTGGGTTTCGACAGGGGGGTTCAGCCCCAGCATTTT,CASSLGFDRGVQPQHF
TRBJ1-3,-,-,TRBV5-8,TGTGCCAGCAGTCTTCCAGGGCGGGACTCTGGAGACACCATATATTTT,CASSLPGRDSGDTIYF
TRBJ1-6,-,-,TRBV6-5,TGTGCCAGCAGTTACTCGAAACTTCGGGGCTCTAATTCACCCCTCCACTTT,CASSYSKLRGSNSPLHF
TRBJ2-3,TRBD2,few,TRBV4-3,TGCGCCAGCAGCCAAGGGGTAGCGGGGGGCACAGATACGCAGTATTTT,CASSQGVAGGTDTQYF
TRBJ1-2,-,-,TRBV20-1,TGCAGTGTAAAATCAGGGGTCTATGATGGCTACACCTTC,CSVKSGVYDGYTF
TRBJ2-2,-,-,TRBV6-2/TRBV6-3,TGTGCCAGCAGTCAAACACAGGGATACACCGGGGAGCTGTTTTTT,CASSQTQGYTGELFF
TRBJ2-1,-,-,TRBV29-1,TGCAGCGTTGAAGATGGAAACAGGGTCTCCTACAATGAGCAGTTCTTC,CSVEDGNRVSYNEQFF
TRBJ2-1,TRBD2,few,TRBV29-1,TGCAGCGGGGGACTAGCGGGGGCCTTCAATGAGCAGTTCTTC,CSGGLAGAFNEQFF
TRBJ2-7,-,-,TRBV12-3/TRBV12-4,TGTGCCAGCAGCCCCGGCCCAGGGGGGTCACGGTACGAGCAGTACTTC,CASSPGPGGSRYEQYF
TRBJ2-1,-,few,TRBV27,TGTGCCATGGGGAGAAGGGACGGTGAGCAGTTCTTC,CAMGRRDGEQFF
TRBJ2-2,TRBD1,-,TRBV20-1,TGCAGTGCTCTCCCGGGACAGGGGGTCACCGGGGAGCTGTTTTTT,CSALPGQGVTGELFF
TRBJ1-4,TRBD1,-,TRBV20-1,TGCAGTGCTAACACCGGGACAGGGAATGAAAAACTGTTTTTT,CSANTGTGNEKLFF
TRBJ2-1,TRBD2,-,TRBV29-1,TGCAGCGTTGAAGGTCTAGCGGGTACCCTCTCCTACAATGAGCAGTTCTTC,CSVEGLAGTLSYNEQFF
TRBJ2-1,-,-,TRBV7-2,TGTGCCAGCAGCTCCCTTAGCTCGGGGGCCGGTGAGCAGTTCTTC,CASSSLSSGAGEQFF
TRBJ2-5,-,few,TRBV5-1,TGCGCCAGCAGCCCGAGTGCGATTTGGGAGACCCAGTACTTC,CASSPSAIWETQYF